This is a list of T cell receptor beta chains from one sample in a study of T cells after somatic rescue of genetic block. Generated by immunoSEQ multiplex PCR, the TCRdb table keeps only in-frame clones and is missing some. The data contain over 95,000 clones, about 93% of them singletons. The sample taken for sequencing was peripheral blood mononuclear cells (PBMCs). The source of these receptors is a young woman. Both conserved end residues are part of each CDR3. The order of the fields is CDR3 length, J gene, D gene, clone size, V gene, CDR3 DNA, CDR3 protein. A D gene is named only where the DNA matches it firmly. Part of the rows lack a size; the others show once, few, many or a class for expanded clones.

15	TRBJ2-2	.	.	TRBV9	TGTGCCAGCAGCGGGTTCTCGACCAGGACCGGGGAGCTGTTTTTT	CASSGFSTRTGELFF
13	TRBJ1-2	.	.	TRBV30	TGTGCCTGGAGTGTACTAACAGGGTTTGGCTACACCTTC	CAWSVLTGFGYTF
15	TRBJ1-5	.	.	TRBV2	TGTGCCAGCAGTGAACGAGGCCGTAGCAATCAGCCCCAGCATTTT	CASSERGRSNQPQHF
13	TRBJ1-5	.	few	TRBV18	TGTGCCAGCTCACCACAGGGAACTCAGCCCCAGCATTTT	CASSPQGTQPQHF
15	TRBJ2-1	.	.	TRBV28	TGTGCCAGCAGTTTGACGGTCAGCTCCTACAATGAGCAGTTCTTC	CASSLTVSSYNEQFF
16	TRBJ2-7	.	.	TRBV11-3	TGTGCCAGCAGCTTCCCGGGCAGGGAGCGTCGACACGAGCAGTACTTC	CASSFPGRERRHEQYF
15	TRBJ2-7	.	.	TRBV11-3	TGTGCCAGCAGCTTAGCCGTTCAGGGGGGCTACGAGCAGTACTTC	CASSLAVQGGYEQYF
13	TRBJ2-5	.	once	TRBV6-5	TGTGCCAGCAGTACGGGACATCAAGAGACCCAGTACTTC	CASSTGHQETQYF
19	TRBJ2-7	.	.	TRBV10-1	TGCGCCAGCAGTGAGGGGGGCGGGACGGCTTTCACGGAACACTACGAGCAGTACTTC	CASSEGGGTAFTEHYEQYF
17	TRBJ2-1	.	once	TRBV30	TGTGCCTGGAGGGGTACCAATAGCGGAAGCTCCTACAATGAGCAGTTCTTC	CAWRGTNSGSSYNEQFF
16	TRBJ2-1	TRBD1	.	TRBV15	TGTGCCACCAGCAGAGGCCGGGACAGCTCCTACAATGAGCAGTTCTTC	CATSRGRDSSYNEQFF
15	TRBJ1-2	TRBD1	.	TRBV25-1	TGTGCCAGCAGTCTACCGGGACAGGGGACCTATGGCTACACCTTC	CASSLPGQGTYGYTF
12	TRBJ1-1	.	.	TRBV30	TGTGCCTGGGAAAGGGACCGACGAGAAGCTTTCTTT	CAWERDRREAFF
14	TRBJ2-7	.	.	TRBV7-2	TGTGCCAGCAGCCCAGGGGACGGACCCTACGAGCAGTACTTC	CASSPGDGPYEQYF
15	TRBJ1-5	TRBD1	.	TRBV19	TGTGCCAGTAGATTGAGGGGGCTTAGCAATCAGCCCCAGCATTTT	CASRLRGLSNQPQHF
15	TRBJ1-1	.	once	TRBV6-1	TGTGCCAGCAGTGTTCGTGGAGGAATGAACACTGAAGCTTTCTTT	CASSVRGGMNTEAFF
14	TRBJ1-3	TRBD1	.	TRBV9	TGTGCCAGCAGAGACAGGGACTCTGGAAACACCATATATTTT	CASRDRDSGNTIYF
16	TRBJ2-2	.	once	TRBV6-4	TGTGCCAGCAGTGAAGGAGTTGCAGAGTACACCGGGGAGCTGTTTTTT	CASSEGVAEYTGELFF
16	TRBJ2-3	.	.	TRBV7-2	TGTGCCAGCAGCCCGTTTATGGGGGGGGCGGCAGATACGCAGTATTTT	CASSPFMGGAADTQYF
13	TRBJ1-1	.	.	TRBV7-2	TGTGCCAGCAGCCCGACGGGGAACACTGAAGCTTTCTTT	CASSPTGNTEAFF
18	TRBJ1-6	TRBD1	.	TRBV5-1	TGCGCCAGCAGCCTGGGACAGGGAATAAGGACGACTAATTCACCCCTCCACTTT	CASSLGQGIRTTNSPLHF
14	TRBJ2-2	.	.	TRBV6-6	TGTGCCAGCAGTTCGTCCCGGAACACCGGGGAGCTGTTTTTT	CASSSSRNTGELFF
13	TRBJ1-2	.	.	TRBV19	TGTGCCAGTAGTAAGGAAACGGGTAGTGGCTACACCTTC	CASSKETGSGYTF
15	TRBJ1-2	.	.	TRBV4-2	TGTGCCAGCAGCCAAGAGCACAGCACTCTCTATGGCTACACCTTC	CASSQEHSTLYGYTF
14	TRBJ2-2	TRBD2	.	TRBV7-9	TGTGCCAGCAGCGTCGCTAGCGGGACCGGGGAGCTGTTTTTT	CASSVASGTGELFF
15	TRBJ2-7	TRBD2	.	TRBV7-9	TGTGCCAGCAGCTCCCCGTTAGCGGGGGCATACGAGCAGTACTTC	CASSSPLAGAYEQYF
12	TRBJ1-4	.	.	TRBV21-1	TGTGCCAGCAGAGCCCCTAATGAAAAACTGTTTTTT	CASRAPNEKLFF
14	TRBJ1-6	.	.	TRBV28	TGTGCCAGCAAGATCGGGGAGGTGGATTCACCCCTCCACTTT	CASKIGEVDSPLHF
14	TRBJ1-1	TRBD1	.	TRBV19	TGTGCCAGTATGCAGGGGGCTGGGGGCACTGAAGCTTTCTTT	CASMQGAGGTEAFF
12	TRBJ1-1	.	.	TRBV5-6	TGTGCCAGCAGCGTATATACCACTGAAGCTTTCTTT	CASSVYTTEAFF
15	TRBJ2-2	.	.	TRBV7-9	TGTGCCAGCAGGCAGGCTAATGGCGCATCAGGGGAGCTGTTTTTT	CASRQANGASGELFF